This T cell receptor beta chain was identified in a study of CD8 T cells in ankylosing spondylitis. TCRdb itself ran the 5' RACE reads through MiXCR, one entry per CDR3 protein. The top ten hold roughly 3.4% of the sample, which has about 310,000 distinct CDR3 sequences, less than 25% seen once. This receptor was taken from a female donor with ankylosing spondylitis or in good health (not recorded which). The sequenced sample was blood, either unsorted or a sorted T cell fraction (not recorded which).

DNA for the CDR3: TGTGCCAGCAGCGCGGGACTAGCGCCACTGGAGGATGAGCAGTTCTTC. Translated: CASSAGLAPLEDEQFF. This chain connects TRBV11-3 to TRBJ2-1; 10 bases are shared with TRBD2. J lost 8 bases, V lost 5 bases, and 12 bases had no gene match. CDR3 length equals 16 residues. From germline, CDR1 is SGHNT and CDR2 YENEEA.